This T cell receptor beta chain was sequenced during a study of blood T cell repertoires in COVID-19 (dated by TCRdb to the early 2020s). In terms of the full investigation: The collaborator samples originated in the United States, Italy and Spain and spanned the acute and convalescent phases of COVID-19. The material from the prospective study consisted of cDNA or gDNA derived from T cells, B-cell-depleted T cells, or PBMCs. Deeply sampled blood TCRbeta repertoires from subjects exposed to, actively infected with, or recovered from COVID-19 were included in the dataset. The repertoires were released in a freely available public database meant as a resource for research on the immune response to SARS-CoV-2. Samples were obtained from the ongoing ImmuneRACE study (first 160 participants) and from over a thousand subjects provided by 6 global collaborators. The sample metadata nearly always contained a de-identified subject ID, COVID-19 status, age in years and sex. Where available, HLA class I and class II types were taken from metadata supplied by the sample provider and were not determined by assay-based typing.

Collaborating institutions collected whole blood in K2EDTA tubes following their own protocols. Collaborator samples were shipped for TCRbeta analysis as frozen whole blood, isolated PBMCs, or DNA extracted from either sample type. In the case of this clone: This receptor's antigen is unknown. Base qualities were left out, and no much larger clone turns up one base away.

TCRbeta CDR3 regions were amplified from genomic DNA using the immunoSEQ Assay, a bias-controlled multiplex PCR. The original pipeline was this. Within the assay, amplification of reference gene primers was used to estimate how many nucleated cells each sample contained. To quantify the absolute abundance of each unique TCRbeta CDR3 rearrangement, sequence reads were collapsed and filtered. For each sample, productive Simpson clonality was calculated as the square root of Simpson's diversity index across productive rearrangements. TCRdb obtained this table from immuneACCESS and retained in-frame rearrangements with V and J assigned. These tables miss some clones; where compared with another copy, unresolved V genes account for less than half of the shortfall, and the remainder is unexplained. V and J calls plus clone size are reproduced from that table; the DNA served to infer D and trimming. This sample comprises 200,000 to 250,000 clones, about 87% of them detected only once. 3% of the sample is in the top ten clones.

What the study reported, not specific to this receptor: Clinical and demographic metadata were provided uncurated, with the amount varying by source and participant.

The germline V gene supplies CDR1 MGHDK and CDR2 SYGVNS. Including the terminal cysteine and phenylalanine, the CDR3 comprises 13 residues. The kept DNA is CDR3 alone, 39 bases in frame from the first base. V gives up 7 bases and J gives up 7 bases, and the segment between their germline ends measures 15 bases. The sequence joins TRBV25-1 to TRBJ2-3; tentative D gene TRBD1, with 6 bases matching. This TCR derives from a man aged 55 to 69 with acute or convalescent COVID-19. The sample comprised peripheral blood. This receptor has the CDR3 CASTDSPLNTQYF. Read as DNA, the sequence is TGTGCCAGCACGGACAGCCCTCTGAATACGCAGTATTTT.